This passage covers 27 T cell receptor beta chains from one sample sequenced in a study of OX40 agonist ivuxolimab in advanced cancers. Only in-frame clones appear in the TCRdb table, and some are missing; sequencing was by immunoSEQ multiplex PCR. Of roughly 72,000 clones in the sample, 94% were seen once. Sequences were derived from CD4+ or CD8+ T cells sorted from blood, sampled in a trial of the OX40 agonist ivuxolimab. The receptors come from an adult with an advanced solid tumor such as melanoma, head and neck, liver or kidney cancer.

This clone was picked up one time. The gene calls are TRBV9 and TRBJ2-3; D not resolved. Trimming shortened V by 3 bases and J by 2 bases, and 10 bases separated the two germline ends. From germline, CDR1 is SGDLS and CDR2 YYNGEE. CDR3 length equals 14 residues. CDR3 sequence reads: CASSAKGPTDTQYF. In DNA form, the CDR3 reads TGTGCCAGCAGCGCGAAAGGACCCACAGATACGCAGTATTTT.

The chain combines TRBV5-6 with TRBJ1-4, with D perhaps matching TRBD1 (5 bases). This CDR3 comprises 12 residues. Germline lookup yields CDR1 SGHDT and CDR2 YYEEEE. The V gene lost 4 bases and the J gene lost 10 bases, with 11 bases spanning the gap. The CDR3 bases are TGTGCCAGCAGCCTGGGACCCGGAAAACTGTTTTTT. This codes for CASSLGPGKLFF.

Only one count was recorded for this clone. The chain links TRBV13 to TRBJ2-3, with D possibly called TRBD1 or TRBD2 (6 bases each). Germline V CDR1 and CDR2: PRHDT, FYEKMQ (reference sequence). With 5 bases removed from V and 0 bases from J, the gap between germline ends came to 12 bases. This CDR3 comprises 15 residues. The CDR3 DNA is TGTGCCAGCAGCCCGACTAGGGGGAGCACAGATACGCAGTATTTT. Protein: CASSPTRGSTDTQYF.

The V gene is TRBV18, the J gene TRBJ1-1; 8 bases align to TRBD1. Germline-derived CDR1 and CDR2 are KGHSH and LQKENI. The CDR3 has 15 amino acids. Losses at the gene ends were 4 bases for V and 4 bases for J; bases not matched to a gene: 8. The DNA for the CDR3 is TGTGCCAGCTCACTGGGGGACAGGAGGGGCACTGAAGCTTTCTTT. It is translated as CASSLGDRRGTEAFF.

The V call is TRBV2, the J call TRBJ2-5; D is uncertain. This CDR3 has 13 residues. The V gene lost 3 bases and the J gene lost 4 bases, with 9 bases spanning the gap. Germline V gene data show CDR1 as SNHLY and CDR2 as FYNNEI. The CDR3 nucleotides are TGTGCCAGCAGTGATCTTGTGGCAGAGACCCAGTACTTC. This codes for CASSDLVAETQYF. Drawing the rest from reference TRBV2 and TRBJ2-5, the complete variable domain is EPEVTQTPSHQVTQMGQEVILRCVPISNHLYFYWYRQILGQKVEFLVSFYNNEISEKSEIFDDQFSVERPDGSNFTLKIRSTKLEDSAMYFCASSDLVAETQYFGPGTRLLVL.

The V call is TRBV30, the J call TRBJ1-5; 9 positions match TRBD1. This CDR3 contains 15 residues. Germline loops: CDR1 GTSNPN, CDR2 SVGIG (reference sequence). J gave up 2 bases and V 3 bases, and 5 bases lay outside the gene matches. The CDR3 sequence: CAWRGTGICNQPQHF. CDR3 sequence (DNA): TGTGCCTGGAGGGGGACAGGGATTTGCAATCAGCCCCAGCATTTT.

The chain combines TRBV7-3 with TRBJ1-5; weak D call: TRBD1 (6 bases). Per the germline V gene, CDR1 is SGHTA and CDR2 is FQGTGA. V shed 6 bases and J shed 3 bases, with 12 bases lying between them. There are 14 residues in the CDR3. The CDR3 region has the DNA TGTGCCAGCAGTTATACAGGGACCAATCAGCCCCAGCATTTT. The encoded protein is CASSYTGTNQPQHF.

The chain is built from TRBV7-6 and TRBJ1-1, with a possible D match to TRBD1 (5 bases). The V gene lost 1 base and the J gene lost 1 base, with 16 bases spanning the gap. In germline, CDR1 is SGHVS, CDR2 FNYEAQ. This CDR3 contains 17 residues. CDR3 sequence: CASSLDGTPTPNTEAFF. The DNA for the CDR3 is TGTGCCAGCAGCTTAGATGGGACTCCGACCCCGAACACTGAAGCTTTCTTT.

The chain links TRBV6-5 to TRBJ1-4; the match to TRBD1 covers 9 bases. V lost 5 bases and J lost 6; bases outside the gene matches: 4. The CDR3 sequence is 14 residues long. Germline values: CDR1 MNHEY, CDR2 SVGAGI. CDR3 sequence reads: CASSTGGGDEKLFF. Written as DNA, the CDR3 is TGTGCCAGCAGTACAGGGGGCGGAGATGAAAAACTGTTTTTT.

The chain joins TRBV19 to TRBJ2-4; weak D call: TRBD1 (6 bases). The germline CDR1 and CDR2 sequences are LNHDA and SQIVND (reference sequence). The CDR3 runs 16 residues. V lost 3 bases to trimming and J lost 1 base, with 13 bases between them. CDR3 DNA: TGTGCCAGTAGTATCCCCAGGGGCTGGGCCAAAAACATTCAGTACTTC. This encodes CASSIPRGWAKNIQYF. Together with reference TRBV19 and TRBJ2-4, the CDR3 gives the full variable domain: DGGITQSPKYLFRKEGQNVTLSCEQNLNHDAMYWYRQDPGQGLRLIYYSQIVNDFQKGDIAEGYSVSREKKESFPLTVTSAQKNPTAFYLCASSIPRGWAKNIQYFGAGTRLSVL.

The genes are TRBV11-3 and TRBJ2-3; D might be TRBD1 or TRBD2, each matching 5 bases. The CDR3 is 17 amino acids. Germline CDR1 reads SGHNT; CDR2 reads YENEEA. The V and J ends lost 4 bases and 2 bases respectively, with 19 bases between them. Written as DNA, the CDR3 is TGTGCCAGCAGCTCAAGAGGGTTGGGGCAGCCCACAGATACGCAGTATTTT. Amino acid sequence: CASSSRGLGQPTDTQYF.

The chain employs TRBV7-6 and TRBJ1-1; D is uncertain. The CDR3 spans 12 residues. Deletions cut 5 bases from V and 10 bases from J, with 14 bases between. The germline V gene has CDR1 SGHVS and CDR2 FNYEAQ. This chain's CDR3 is CASSPKPWGAFF. CDR3 DNA: TGTGCCAGCAGCCCCAAACCCTGGGGAGCTTTCTTT.

J is TRBJ1-5 and V is TRBV12-5; 8 nucleotides line up with TRBD1. Germline V gene lookup returns CDR1 LGHNT and CDR2 FRNRAP. With V trimmed by 4 bases and J by 1 base, 6 bases remained unmatched. The CDR3 runs 16 residues. The CDR3, as DNA: TGTGCTAGTGGTTCGGACAGGGAAAAGAGCAATCAGCCCCAGCATTTT. Translating gives CASGSDREKSNQPQHF. The complete variable domain, with remaining parts taken from reference TRBV12-5 and TRBJ1-5, reads DARVTQTPRHKVTEMGQEVTMRCQPILGHNTVFWYRQTMMQGLELLAYFRNRAPLDDSGMPKDRFSAEMPDATLATLKIQPSEPRDSAVYFCASGSDREKSNQPQHFGDGTRLSIL.

The chain employs TRBV4-1 and TRBJ2-3; D perhaps matches TRBD1 (5 bases). CDR1 and CDR2 from the germline V gene are MGHRA and YSYEKL. V was pared by 4 bases and J by 5 bases, with 10 bases between. There are 13 residues in the CDR3. CDR3 DNA: TGCGCCAGCAGCCCTTGGACACGAGATACGCAGTATTTT. It encodes CASSPWTRDTQYF.

A single count supports this clone. This chain connects TRBV5-4 to TRBJ2-5; perhaps TRBD1 as D (5 bases). The J call is doubtful: the DNA matches TRBJ2-7 better. The CDR3 loop spans 15 amino acids. CDR1 is SGHNT, CDR2 YYREEE, per germline (reference sequence). The CDR3 region is CASSIWGPGYYEQYF. Here the CDR3 DNA reads TGTGCCAGCAGTATTTGGGGCCCGGGTTACTACGAGCAGTACTTC.

The chain combines TRBV4-3 with TRBJ1-1, with D hard to call. The CDR3 contains 14 residues. With 0 bases removed from V and 2 bases from J, the gap between germline ends came to 7 bases. CDR1 and CDR2 (germline): LGHNA, YSLEER. CDR3 DNA sequence: TGCGCCAGCAGCCAAGAGGTTATCAACACTGAAGCTTTCTTT. It translates to CASSQEVINTEAFF.

The rearrangement links TRBV28 to TRBJ1-5, with TRBD1 matching 10 bases. The V segment lost 5 bases and the J segment 5 bases; nucleotides outside the gene matches: 3. The CDR3 is 14 residues long. The V gene's germline CDR1 is MDHEN and CDR2 SYDVKM. The CDR3 coding sequence is TGTGCCAGCAGTCTCGACAGGGGGCATCAGCCCCAGCATTTT. It translates to CASSLDRGHQPQHF.

The chain carries TRBV27 and TRBJ2-7; 8 nucleotides line up with TRBD1. The J segment lost 3 bases and the V segment lost 8 bases, leaving 6 bases of the junction unmatched. The CDR3 runs 13 residues. CDR1 is MNHEY, CDR2 SMNVEV, per germline (reference sequence). In DNA, the CDR3 is TGTGCCAGCGGCTACAGGGGGGACTACGAGCAGTACTTC. As protein: CASGYRGDYEQYF.

V is TRBV28 and J is TRBJ2-5; D possibly corresponds to TRBD1 (5 bases). CDR1 MDHEN and CDR2 SYDVKM come from the germline V gene. The CDR3 has 13 amino acids. V gave up 5 bases and J gave up 5 bases, with 12 bases separating them. As DNA, the CDR3 is TGTGCCAGCAGTGCCAGGGTTGGCGAGACCCAGTACTTC. This translates into CASSARVGETQYF.

The chain couples TRBV27 to TRBJ2-7, with 12 bases aligning to TRBD1. The CDR3 spans 17 residues. V lost 10 bases, J lost 4 bases, and 17 bases stayed unmatched. CDR1 is MNHEY, CDR2 SMNVEV, per germline (reference sequence). CDR3 protein: CATWDRGRRQEGYEQYF. The CDR3 nucleotides read TGTGCCACCTGGGACAGGGGGCGGAGACAGGAGGGGTACGAGCAGTACTTC.

The V call is TRBV27, the J call TRBJ2-7; D remains unclear. CDR1 and CDR2 from the germline V gene are MNHEY and SMNVEV (reference sequence). Trimming removed 2 bases at V and 4 bases at J, with 12 bases between. The CDR3 sequence is 14 residues long. In DNA form, the CDR3 reads TGTGCCAGCAGTTTAAGGCCCCGCCTTTACGAGCAGTACTTC. This sequence encodes CASSLRPRLYEQYF.

The V gene is TRBV4-1, the J gene TRBJ2-1; TRBD1 or TRBD2 may be the D gene (5 bases each). CDR1 and CDR2 from the germline V gene are MGHRA and YSYEKL. The CDR3 runs 13 residues. V was pared by 1 base and J by 9 bases, with 10 bases between. This chain's CDR3 is CASSQVGGVEQFF. The CDR3 coding sequence is TGCGCCAGCAGCCAAGTTGGGGGAGTTGAGCAGTTCTTC.

The genes are TRBV27 and TRBJ1-5; D is ambiguous. Trimming removed 6 bases at V and 3 bases at J, with 9 bases between. CDR1 and CDR2 from the germline V gene are MNHEY and SMNVEV (reference sequence). This CDR3 spans 13 amino acids. In DNA, the CDR3 is TGTGCCAGCAGAGGAGGGTTCAATCAGCCCCAGCATTTT. It yields the protein CASRGGFNQPQHF.

The chain recombines TRBV4-3 with TRBJ1-1, with D tentatively TRBD1 (5 bases). Looked up from germline, CDR1 is LGHNA and CDR2 is YSLEER. The CDR3 loop spans 21 amino acids. Trimming removed 1 base at V and 2 bases at J, with 29 bases between. CDR3 protein: CASSQGNSWGGAFSSNTEAFF. CDR3 bases: TGCGCCAGCAGCCAAGGTAATAGTTGGGGAGGGGCCTTTTCCTCCAACACTGAAGCTTTCTTT.

The genes are TRBV7-8 and TRBJ2-7; D is possibly TRBD2 (5 bases). Germline V gene sequence: CDR1 SGHVS, CDR2 FQNEAQ. The CDR3 is 13 amino acids. V shed 5 bases and J shed 4 bases, with 12 bases lying between them. The CDR3 spells CASSLRTGYEQYF. The CDR3 DNA reads as TGTGCCAGCAGCCTGCGGACTGGTTACGAGCAGTACTTC.

The CDR3 DNA follows: TGTGCCAGCAGCAACTCAGGGATGGACTCTGGGGCCAACGTCCTGACTTTC. Protein: CASSNSGMDSGANVLTF. The chain employs TRBV21-1 and TRBJ2-6; TRBD1 is the table's D call, not checked against the DNA. TRBV21-1 is a documented pseudogene. CDR3 length equals 17 residues.

This chain's CDR3 is CASSEPGVNSEKLFF. In DNA, the CDR3 is TGTGCCAGCAGTGAACCCGGGGTAAATAGTGAAAAACTGTTTTTT. This chain uses TRBV2 with TRBJ1-4; no reliable D call. This CDR3 has 15 amino acids. Trimming stripped 2 bases from V and 7 bases from J, with 14 bases between. Looked up from germline, CDR1 is SNHLY and CDR2 is FYNNEI.